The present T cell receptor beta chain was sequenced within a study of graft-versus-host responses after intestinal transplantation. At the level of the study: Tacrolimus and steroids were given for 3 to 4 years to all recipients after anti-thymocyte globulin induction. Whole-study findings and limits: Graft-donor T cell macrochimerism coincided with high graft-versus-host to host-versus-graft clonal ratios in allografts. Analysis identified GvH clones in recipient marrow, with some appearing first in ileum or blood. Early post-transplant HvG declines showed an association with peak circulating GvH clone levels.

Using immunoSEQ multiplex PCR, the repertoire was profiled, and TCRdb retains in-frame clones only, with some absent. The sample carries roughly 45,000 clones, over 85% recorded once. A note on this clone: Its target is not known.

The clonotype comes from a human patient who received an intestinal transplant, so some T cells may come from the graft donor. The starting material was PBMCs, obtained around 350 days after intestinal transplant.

CDR3 DNA: TGTGCCAGCAGTCCGCTAGCGGGAGGGACCTACGAGCAGTACTTC. Translated, it gives CASSPLAGGTYEQYF. The rearrangement uses TRBV5-6 and TRBJ2-7, with 12 bases fitting TRBD2. V shed 5 bases and J 2 bases; nucleotides not matched to a gene: 5. This CDR3 spans 15 amino acids. The germline gives CDR1 SGHDT, CDR2 YYEEEE.